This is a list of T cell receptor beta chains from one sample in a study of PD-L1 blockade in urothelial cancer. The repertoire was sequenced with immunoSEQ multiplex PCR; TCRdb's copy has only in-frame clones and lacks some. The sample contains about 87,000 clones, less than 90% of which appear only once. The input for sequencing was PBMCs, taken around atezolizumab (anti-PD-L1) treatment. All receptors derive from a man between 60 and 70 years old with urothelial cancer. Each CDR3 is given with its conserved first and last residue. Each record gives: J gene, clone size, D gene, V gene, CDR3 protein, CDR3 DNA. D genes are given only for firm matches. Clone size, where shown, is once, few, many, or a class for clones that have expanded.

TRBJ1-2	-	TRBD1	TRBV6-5	CASSYSGQGWYGYTF	TGTGCCAGCAGTTACTCGGGACAGGGGTGGTATGGCTACACCTTC
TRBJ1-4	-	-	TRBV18	CASSPRAGDNEKLFF	TGTGCCAGCTCACCCCGGGCAGGGGACAATGAAAAACTGTTTTTT
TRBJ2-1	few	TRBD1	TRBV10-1	CASSARGLFNEQFF	TGCGCCAGCAGTGCCAGGGGGCTCTTCAATGAGCAGTTCTTC
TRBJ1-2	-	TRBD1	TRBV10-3	CAISEWQGDGYTF	TGTGCCATCAGTGAGTGGCAGGGGGACGGCTACACCTTC
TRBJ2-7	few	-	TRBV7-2	CASSLSPFYEQYF	TGTGCCAGCAGCTTATCTCCCTTCTACGAGCAGTACTTC
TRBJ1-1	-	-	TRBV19	CASTPQQGNTEAFF	TGTGCCAGTACTCCTCAACAGGGTAACACTGAAGCTTTCTTT
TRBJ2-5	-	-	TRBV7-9	CASSSDGSLGETQYF	TGTGCCAGCAGCTCGGACGGGAGCTTAGGGGAGACCCAGTACTTC
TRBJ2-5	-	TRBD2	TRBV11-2	CASSLERGGPRETQYF	TGTGCCAGCAGCTTAGAGCGGGGGGGCCCGAGGGAGACCCAGTACTTC
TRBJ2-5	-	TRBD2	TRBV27	CASRVLAGARETQYF	TGTGCCAGCAGAGTTTTAGCGGGAGCCAGGGAGACCCAGTACTTC
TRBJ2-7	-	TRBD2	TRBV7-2	CASSPTSGPSYEQYF	TGTGCCAGCAGCCCGACTAGCGGACCCTCCTACGAGCAGTACTTC
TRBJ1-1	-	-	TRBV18	CASSPQRQGGTEAFF	TGTGCCAGCTCACCACAACGGCAGGGTGGGACTGAAGCTTTCTTT
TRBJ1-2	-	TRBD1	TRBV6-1	CASSETGLGYGYTF	TGTGCCAGCAGTGAGACAGGGCTGGGCTATGGCTACACCTTC
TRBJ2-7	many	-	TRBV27	CASRRPGSGGEQYF	TGTGCCAGCAGGCGACCCGGGAGTGGTGGCGAGCAGTACTTC
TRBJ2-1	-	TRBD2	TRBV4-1	CASSRQWGGREEGEQFF	TGCGCCAGCAGCCGCCAGTGGGGCGGGAGAGAGGAGGGTGAGCAGTTCTTC
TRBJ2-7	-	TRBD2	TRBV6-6	CASRQREVPREQYF	TGTGCCAGCAGGCAGCGGGAGGTGCCCCGCGAGCAGTACTTC
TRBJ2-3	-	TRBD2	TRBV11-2	CASSSPSGDTQYF	TGTGCCAGCAGCAGCCCTAGCGGAGATACGCAGTATTTT
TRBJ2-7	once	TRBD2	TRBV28	CASSPPGRSGSSYEQYF	TGTGCCAGCAGTCCCCCGGGTAGGAGCGGGAGTTCCTACGAGCAGTACTTC
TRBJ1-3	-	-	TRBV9	CASSVRGGPGNTIYF	TGTGCCAGCAGCGTACGGGGGGGACCTGGAAACACCATATATTTT
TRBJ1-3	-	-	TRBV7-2	CASSLVRGRSGNTIYF	TGTGCCAGCAGCTTAGTCAGGGGAAGGTCTGGAAACACCATATATTTT
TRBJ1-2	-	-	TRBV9	CASSVGLGQNYGYTF	TGTGCCAGCAGCGTAGGTTTGGGACAAAACTATGGCTACACCTTC
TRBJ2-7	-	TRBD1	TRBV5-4	CASSSLTGTYEQYF	TGTGCCAGCAGCTCCCTGACAGGGACCTACGAGCAGTACTTC
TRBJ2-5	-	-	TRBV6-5	CASSYSGAEPQETQYF	TGTGCCAGCAGTTACTCCGGAGCGGAACCACAAGAGACCCAGTACTTC
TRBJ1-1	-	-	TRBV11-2	CASSLGAGTEAFF	TGTGCCAGCAGCTTAGGGGCGGGTACTGAAGCTTTCTTT
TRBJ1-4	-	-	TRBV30	CAWRRPGQRGEKLFF	TGTGCCTGGAGGCGACCCGGGCAACGGGGGGAAAAACTGTTTTTT
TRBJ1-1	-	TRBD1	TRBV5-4	CASSPGTGGPPRNTEAFF	TGTGCCAGCAGCCCCGGGACAGGGGGACCACCTCGGAACACTGAAGCTTTCTTT
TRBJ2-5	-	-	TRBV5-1	CASSLQGSETQYF	TGCGCCAGCAGCCTACAGGGATCAGAGACCCAGTACTTC
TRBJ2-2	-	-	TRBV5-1	CASSSRGFSNTGELFF	TGCGCCAGCAGCTCTCGGGGATTTTCGAACACCGGGGAGCTGTTTTTT
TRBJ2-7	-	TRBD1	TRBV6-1	CASSPGQGLSYEQYF	TGTGCCAGCAGTCCCGGACAGGGCTTGAGCTACGAGCAGTACTTC
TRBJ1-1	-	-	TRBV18	CASSPMVGDNTEAFF	TGTGCCAGCTCACCAATGGTAGGGGATAACACTGAAGCTTTCTTT
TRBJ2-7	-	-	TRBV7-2	CASSLGFQGIYEQYF	TGTGCCAGCAGCTTAGGGTTCCAGGGTATCTACGAGCAGTACTTC
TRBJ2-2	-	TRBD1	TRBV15	CATKGANTGELFF	TGTGCCACCAAGGGGGCTAACACCGGGGAGCTGTTTTTT
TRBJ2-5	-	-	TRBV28	CASSLQGQETQYF	TGTGCCAGCAGCTTACAGGGTCAAGAGACCCAGTACTTC
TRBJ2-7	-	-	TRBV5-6	CASSSEGVAPLSYEQYF	TGTGCCAGCAGCTCTGAAGGGGTGGCCCCTCTCTCCTACGAGCAGTACTTC
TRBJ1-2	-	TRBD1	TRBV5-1	CASSSEQGDRVGYTF	TGCGCCAGCAGCTCGGAGCAAGGGGACAGGGTTGGCTACACCTTC
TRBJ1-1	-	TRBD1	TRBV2	CASSAPRGQGTEAFF	TGTGCCAGCAGTGCGCCCAGGGGGCAGGGGACTGAAGCTTTCTTT
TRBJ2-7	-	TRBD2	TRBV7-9	CASSSTGGVNYEQYF	TGTGCCAGCAGCTCCACGGGGGGAGTGAACTACGAGCAGTACTTC
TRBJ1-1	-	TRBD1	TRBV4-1	CASSQHRGFLEAFF	TGCGCCAGCAGCCAGCACAGGGGTTTCCTTGAAGCTTTCTTT
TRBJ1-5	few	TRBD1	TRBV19	CASGTDYQPQHF	TGTGCCAGTGGGACAGACTATCAGCCCCAGCATTTT
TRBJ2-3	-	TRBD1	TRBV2	CASSEARTGGVEDF	TGTGCCAGCAGTGAAGCAAGGACAGGTGGGGTTGAGGATTTT
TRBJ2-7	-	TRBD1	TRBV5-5	CASSSEYRGSYEQYF	TGTGCCAGCAGCTCAGAATACAGGGGATCCTACGAGCAGTACTTC
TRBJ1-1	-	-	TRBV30	CAWSVSGALGNTEAFF	TGTGCCTGGAGTGTTTCAGGGGCCCTAGGGAACACTGAAGCTTTCTTT
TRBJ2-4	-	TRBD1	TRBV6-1	CASRTGNVAKNIQYF	TGTGCCAGCAGGACAGGGAATGTAGCCAAAAACATTCAGTACTTC